The clone carrying this TCR beta chain was recorded once. The sample comes from a study of blood T cell repertoires in COVID-19. Clones were sequenced by immunoSEQ multiplex PCR, and TCRdb holds only the in-frame ones, with some missing. The data contain approximately 440,000 clones, roughly 87% of them singletons. Germline CDR1 reads SEHNR; CDR2 reads FQNEAQ (reference sequence). V gave up 6 bases and J gave up 9 bases; unmatched junction bases: 13. This CDR3 is built from 16 residues. V and J are TRBV7-9 and TRBJ1-6, with TRBD1 identical over 8 bases. This receptor was taken from a man younger than 35 who had recovered from COVID-19. Sequenced: PBMCs or T cells enriched from blood (not recorded which). CDR3 loop: CASSRSGQGGRSPLHF. The CDR3 nucleotides read TGTGCCAGCAGTCGCAGCGGACAGGGTGGACGTTCACCCCTCCACTTT.